Shown below are 8 T cell receptor beta chains from a single sample sequenced in a study of vaccination and CD4 T cells after COVID-19. These receptors are not linked to any known antigen. The treatment here: approximately 11-day PBMC culture with coronavirus spike peptide pools or control peptides (ViraFEST assay). The assay that was used to sequence DNA from cultured CD4+ T cells was the Oncomine TCR Beta short-read assay. In TCRdb, the PCR reads were re-called with MiXCR into one record per CDR3 protein. This table holds 15,000 to 20,000 distinct CDR3 sequences, around 38% found once. This sample comprised CD4+ T cells from blood, cultured in vitro, obtained before SARS-CoV-2 vaccination. Receptor source: a human donor who received a COVID-19 vaccine.

The chain recombines TRBV20-1 with TRBJ2-7; TRBD2 matches 8 bases. The CDR3 extends over 15 amino acids. CDR1 DFQATT and CDR2 SNEGSKA come from the germline V gene (reference sequence). Losses at the gene ends were 1 base for V and 2 bases for J; bases not matched to a gene: 7. The CDR3 DNA is TGCAGTGCTAGAGCGGCTAGCGGGCCCACCTACGAGCAGTACTTC. Protein product: CSARAASGPTYEQYF.

The J gene is TRBJ2-1, the V gene TRBV20-1; D is perhaps TRBD2 (6 bases). V gave up 5 bases and J gave up 5 bases, with 13 bases separating them. Germline-derived CDR1 and CDR2 are DFQATT and SNEGSKA (reference sequence). The CDR3 length is 13 residues. This chain's CDR3 is CSAWDSRDNEQFF. The CDR3 DNA reads as TGCAGTGCTTGGGACTCTCGTGACAATGAGCAGTTCTTC.

The genes are TRBV12-3 or TRBV12-4 and TRBJ1-6; 9 bases fit TRBD1. V was clipped by 6 bases and J by 7 bases; unmatched bases: 4. This CDR3 contains 14 residues. CDR3 amino acids: CASRDRGRNSPLHF. The CDR3 DNA follows: TGTGCCAGCAGGGACAGGGGTCGAAATTCACCCCTCCACTTT.

V is TRBV6-1 and J is TRBJ1-1, with D unclear. Germline V gene lookup returns CDR1 MNHNS and CDR2 SASEGT. V dropped 6 bases and J dropped 0 bases, with 8 bases sitting between them. The CDR3 has 13 amino acids. The CDR3 loop is CASRDQMNTEAFF. CDR3 DNA sequence: TGTGCCAGCAGGGACCAAATGAACACTGAAGCTTTCTTT.

The chain carries TRBV11-2 and TRBJ1-1, with 9 bases lining up with TRBD1. CDR3 length: 15 residues. Trimming removed 5 bases from V and 4 bases from J; junction bases left unmatched: 8. From germline, CDR1 is SGHAT and CDR2 FQNNGV. This chain's CDR3 is CASSPTGGRGTEAFF. The CDR3 DNA is TGTGCCAGCAGCCCGACAGGGGGTAGGGGCACTGAAGCTTTCTTT.

This chain uses TRBV21-1 with TRBJ2-7; the table names TRBD1, a call not compared with the DNA. TRBV21-1 is deemed a pseudogene. This CDR3 spans 15 amino acids. The CDR3 sequence is CASSKVCGQCYEQYF. For the CDR3, the DNA is TGTGCCAGCAGCAAAGTATGTGGACAGTGCTACGAGCAGTACTTC.

This rearrangement joins TRBV5-1 to TRBJ2-1, with 7 bases matching TRBD1. With 3 bases clipped from V and 4 bases from J, the junction kept 7 bases outside the gene matches. The CDR3 is 15 amino acids. Germline assignment: CDR1 SGHRS and CDR2 YFSETQ. The chain's CDR3 is CASSSPGQRYNEQFF. The CDR3 DNA reads TGCGCCAGCAGCTCTCCGGGACAGAGATACAATGAGCAGTTCTTC. Complete variable domain (other parts from reference TRBV5-1 and TRBJ2-1): KAGVTQTPRYLIKTRGQQVTLSCSPISGHRSVSWYQQTPGQGLQFLFEYFSETQRNKGNFPGRFSGRQFSNSRSEMNVSTLELGDSALYLCASSSPGQRYNEQFFGPGTRLTVL.

J is TRBJ1-3 and V is TRBV6-1; maybe TRBD1 (5 bases). CDR1 and CDR2 from the germline V gene are MNHNS and SASEGT. Trimming took off 6 bases at V and 7 bases at J, with 16 bases between the two ends. The CDR3 runs 14 residues. CDR3: CASRKGQDQNTIYF. The CDR3 bases are TGTGCCAGCAGGAAGGGGCAAGATCAGAACACCATATATTTT.